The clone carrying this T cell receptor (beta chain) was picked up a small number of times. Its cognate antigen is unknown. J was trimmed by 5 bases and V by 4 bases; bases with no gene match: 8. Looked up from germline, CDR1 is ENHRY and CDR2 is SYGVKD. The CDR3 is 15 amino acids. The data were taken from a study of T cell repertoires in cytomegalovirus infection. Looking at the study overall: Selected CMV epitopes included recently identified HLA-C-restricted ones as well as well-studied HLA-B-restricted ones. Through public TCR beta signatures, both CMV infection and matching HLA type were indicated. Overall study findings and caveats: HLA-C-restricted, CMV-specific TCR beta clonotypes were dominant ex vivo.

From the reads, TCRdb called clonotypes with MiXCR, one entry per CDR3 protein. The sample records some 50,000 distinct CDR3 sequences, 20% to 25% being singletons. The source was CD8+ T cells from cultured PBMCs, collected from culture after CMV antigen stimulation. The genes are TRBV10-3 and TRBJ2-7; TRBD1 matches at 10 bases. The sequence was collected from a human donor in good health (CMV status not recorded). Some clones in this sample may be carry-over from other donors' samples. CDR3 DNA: TGTGCCATCAGTGCCAGGACAGGGGGAGAGGACGAGCAGTACTTC. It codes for CAISARTGGEDEQYF.